This T cell receptor beta chain was recovered during a study of blood T cell repertoires in COVID-19. Study details: T cells, B-cell-depleted T cells, or PBMCs provided the cDNA or gDNA that served as material.

This clone was observed a handful of times. This CDR3 comprises 15 residues. V was cut by 4 bases and J by 4 bases, with 16 bases left in between. CDR1 is SGHTA and CDR2 is FQGTGA in the germline V gene. Profiled with immunoSEQ multiplex PCR; TCRdb holds only in-frame clones, not every one. The data hold approximately 260,000 clones, with about 87% observed a single time. This TCR was recovered from a woman in her thirties or forties with acute or convalescent COVID-19. This chain links TRBV7-3 with TRBJ1-1, with D possibly being TRBD1 (5 bases). The sequencing input was peripheral blood. The CDR3 reads CASSSVGGGVTEAFF. CDR3 sequence (DNA): TGTGCCAGCAGCTCCGTCGGTGGGGGGGTCACTGAAGCTTTCTTT.